Presented here are 18 T cell receptor beta chains from one specimen sequenced in a study of blood T cell repertoires in COVID-19. Clones were read by immunoSEQ multiplex PCR, and TCRdb kept only the in-frame ones, dropping some. This sample carries about 150,000 clones, around four fifths of them seen once, and the ten largest clones take around 7.7%. Material for sequencing was PBMCs or T cells enriched from blood (not recorded which). Source of these receptors: a man aged 45 to 65 who had recovered from COVID-19.

The gene calls are TRBV7-2 and TRBJ2-1, with TRBD2 identical over 12 bases. Trimming took 5 bases from V and 2 from J; bases not matched to a gene: 7. This CDR3 region has 17 residues. The germline CDR1 and CDR2 sequences are SGHTA and FQGNSA. In DNA, the CDR3 is TGTGCCAGCAGCCCGAGCCTAGCGGGGGGGCCCTACAATGAGCAGTTCTTC. Amino acid sequence: CASSPSLAGGPYNEQFF.

The V gene is TRBV5-4, the J gene TRBJ1-6; D is perhaps TRBD1 (6 bases). CDR3 length equals 15 residues. Trimming left V 0 bases short and J 7 bases short, with 11 bases between. Germline CDR1 SGHNT, CDR2 YYREEE (reference sequence). In DNA form, the CDR3 reads TGTGCCAGCAGCTTGGTACAGGGTGGGAATTCACCCCTCCACTTT. Amino acids: CASSLVQGGNSPLHF.

The table lists this clone with a count of one. This rearrangement joins TRBV5-1 to TRBJ2-5, with 8 bases lining up with TRBD1. V was clipped by 0 bases and J by 2 bases; unmatched bases: 6. CDR1 is SGHRS, CDR2 YFSETQ, per germline. The CDR3 extends over 16 amino acids. This CDR3 is CASSLEQGQVQETQYF. The CDR3, as DNA: TGCGCCAGCAGCTTGGAGCAGGGACAGGTGCAAGAGACCCAGTACTTC.

The CDR3 DNA sequence: TGTGCCAGCAGCCAAGATGACAGGATCTACAATGAGCAGTTCTTC. This codes for CASSQDDRIYNEQFF. The rearrangement uses TRBV4-2 and TRBJ2-1; TRBD1 might be the D (6 bases). CDR3 size: 15 residues. Germline V CDR1 and CDR2: LGHNA, YNFKEQ. The V end lost 0 bases, the J end lost 3 bases, and 9 bases lay between the germline ends.

The chain combines TRBV7-2 with TRBJ2-1, with D unresolved. Trimming took off 1 base at V and 4 bases at J, with 5 bases between the two ends. Germline CDR1 and CDR2: SGHTA and FQGNSA. This CDR3 is 13 amino acids long. The CDR3 DNA reads TGTGCCAGCAGCTTAGGTACTTACAATGAGCAGTTCTTC. Amino acids: CASSLGTYNEQFF.

The rearrangement joins TRBV11-3 to TRBJ2-6, with a tentative D call TRBD2 (6 bases). Trimming removed 10 bases at V and 0 bases at J, with 16 bases between. Germline loops: CDR1 SGHNT, CDR2 YENEEA. The CDR3 runs to 16 residues. CDR3 nucleotides: TGTGCCACCTCGGGACGGGAGAGCTCTGGGGCCAACGTCCTGACTTTC. This encodes CATSGRESSGANVLTF.

This rearrangement joins TRBV6-2 or TRBV6-3 to TRBJ1-2; possible D gene TRBD1, 6 bases. CDR1 is MNHEY and CDR2 is SVGEGT in the germline V gene. The CDR3 is 16 amino acids. The V end lost 2 bases, the J end lost 4 bases, and 17 bases lay between the germline ends. CDR3 residues: CASSYPPGHRPYGYTF. CDR3 coding DNA: TGTGCCAGCAGTTACCCACCGGGACACCGACCCTATGGCTACACCTTC.

V usage is TRBV2 and J usage is TRBJ1-4; D may be TRBD1 (6 bases). The V gene's germline CDR1 is SNHLY and CDR2 FYNNEI. The CDR3 is made up of 15 amino acids. With 6 bases removed from V and 6 bases from J, the gap between germline ends came to 17 bases. CDR3 region: CASRSTGLGDEKLFF. The CDR3 nucleotides are TGTGCCAGCAGGTCTACAGGGCTGGGTGATGAAAAACTGTTTTTT.

This chain connects TRBV7-9 to TRBJ2-5; D not certain. Trimming removed 0 bases at V and 5 bases at J, with 7 bases between. CDR3 length: 13 amino acids. The germline gives CDR1 SEHNR, CDR2 FQNEAQ (reference sequence). The CDR3 loop is CASSLAGWETQYF. In DNA form, the CDR3 reads TGTGCCAGCAGCTTAGCCGGGTGGGAGACCCAGTACTTC.

The chain carries TRBV2 and TRBJ1-1; D remains unclear. Looked up from germline, CDR1 is SNHLY and CDR2 is FYNNEI. With 3 bases removed from V and 0 bases from J, the gap between germline ends came to 8 bases. This CDR3 has 14 amino acids. As DNA, the CDR3 is TGTGCCAGCAGTGACCGGGGTGTGAACACTGAAGCTTTCTTT. Translated: CASSDRGVNTEAFF.

The chain couples TRBV27 to TRBJ2-6; D is unclear. The V gene lost 3 bases and the J gene lost 4 bases, with 7 bases spanning the gap. The CDR3 is made up of 14 amino acids. Germline V gene data show CDR1 as MNHEY and CDR2 as SMNVEV (reference sequence). This CDR3 reads CASSFYGGANVLTF. The CDR3 bases are TGTGCCAGCAGTTTTTATGGCGGGGCCAACGTCCTGACTTTC.

This sequence joins TRBV16 and TRBJ1-4, with D perhaps TRBD1 (5 bases). Trimming cost V 0 bases and J 7 bases, with 9 bases left between them. CDR1 and CDR2 from the germline V gene are KGHSY and FQNENV. The CDR3 covers 14 residues. CDR3 sequence: CASSQSRGGEKLFF. The CDR3 DNA is TGTGCCAGCAGCCAATCTAGGGGTGGTGAAAAACTGTTTTTT.

The rearrangement uses TRBV12-3 or TRBV12-4 and TRBJ1-1; perhaps TRBD1 as D (5 bases). V shed 3 bases and J shed 1 base, with 6 bases lying between them. The CDR3 contains 13 residues. For the CDR3, the DNA is TGTGCCAGCAGTTTCGACAGGAACACTGAAGCTTTCTTT. This translates into CASSFDRNTEAFF.

V usage is TRBV19 and J usage is TRBJ1-6, with 7 bases lining up with TRBD1. There are 16 residues in the CDR3. Per the germline V gene, CDR1 is LNHDA and CDR2 is SQIVND (reference sequence). The trim removed 6 bases at V and 5 bases at J, leaving 10 bases unmatched. The CDR3 is CASRKAGTANNSPLHF. In DNA, the CDR3 is TGTGCCAGTAGAAAGGCCGGGACAGCGAATAATTCACCCCTCCACTTT.

This chain uses TRBV4-1 with TRBJ1-2; 9 bases line up with TRBD1. CDR1 is MGHRA and CDR2 is YSYEKL in the germline V gene. The CDR3 loop spans 16 amino acids. The J segment lost 4 bases and the V segment lost 4 bases, leaving 10 bases of the junction unmatched. CDR3 loop: CASSRATGGVPYGYTF. CDR3 coding DNA: TGCGCCAGCAGCCGCGCTACAGGGGGCGTACCCTATGGCTACACCTTC.

The chain has TRBV11-2 and TRBJ1-2; no clear D. Looked up from germline, CDR1 is SGHAT and CDR2 is FQNNGV. The CDR3 length is 12 residues. The V gene lost 10 bases and the J gene lost 3 bases, with 12 bases spanning the gap. Here the CDR3 DNA reads TGTGCCACCTCTGGGAGTGACTATGGCTACACCTTC. This translates into CATSGSDYGYTF.

V gene TRBV7-3 combines with J gene TRBJ2-3; D ambiguous. The CDR3 totals 14 residues. In germline, CDR1 is SGHTA, CDR2 FQGTGA. The ends were cut back, 2 bases at V and 9 bases at J, with 15 bases in the middle. CDR3 DNA: TGTGCCAGCAGCTTAGAGGCGGCGAGTGGCACGCAGTATTTT. The encoded protein is CASSLEAASGTQYF.

The rearrangement links TRBV6-2 or TRBV6-3 to TRBJ2-5, with 7 bases matching TRBD2. Germline loops: CDR1 MNHEY, CDR2 SVGEGT. V lost 5 bases to trimming and J lost 4 bases; unmatched junction nucleotides: 10. The CDR3 length is 15 residues. The CDR3 DNA reads TGTGCCAGCAGTCTGGGCGGGGGAGGTCGAGAGACCCAGTACTTC. Translated, it gives CASSLGGGGRETQYF.